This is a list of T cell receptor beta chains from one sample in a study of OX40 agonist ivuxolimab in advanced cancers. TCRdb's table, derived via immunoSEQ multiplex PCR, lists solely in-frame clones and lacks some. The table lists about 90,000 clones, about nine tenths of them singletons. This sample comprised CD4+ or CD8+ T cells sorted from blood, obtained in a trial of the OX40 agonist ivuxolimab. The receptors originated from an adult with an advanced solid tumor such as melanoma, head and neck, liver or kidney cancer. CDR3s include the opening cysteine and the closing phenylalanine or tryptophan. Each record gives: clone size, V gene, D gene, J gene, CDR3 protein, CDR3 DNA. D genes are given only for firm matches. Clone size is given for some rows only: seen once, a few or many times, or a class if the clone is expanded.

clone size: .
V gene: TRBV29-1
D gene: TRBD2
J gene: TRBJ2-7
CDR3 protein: CSVPGTASGTYEQYF
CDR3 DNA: TGCAGCGTTCCTGGCACGGCTAGCGGGACTTACGAGCAGTACTTC

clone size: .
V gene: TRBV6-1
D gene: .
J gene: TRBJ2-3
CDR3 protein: CASRVRLGPDTQYF
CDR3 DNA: TGTGCCAGCAGGGTAAGATTGGGCCCAGATACGCAGTATTTT

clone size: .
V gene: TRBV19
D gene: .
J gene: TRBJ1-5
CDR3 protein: CASSWGSRALGNQPQHF
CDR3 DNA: TGTGCCAGTAGTTGGGGATCAAGGGCGCTTGGCAATCAGCCCCAGCATTTT

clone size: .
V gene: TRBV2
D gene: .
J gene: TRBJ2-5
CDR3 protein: CASSQETQYF
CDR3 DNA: TGTGCCAGCAGTCAAGAGACCCAGTACTTC

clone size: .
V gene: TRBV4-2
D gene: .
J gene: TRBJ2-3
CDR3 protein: CASSQGPDTQYF
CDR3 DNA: TGTGCCAGCAGCCAAGGCCCAGATACGCAGTATTTT

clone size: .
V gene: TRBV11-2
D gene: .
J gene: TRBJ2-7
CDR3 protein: CASSPKGGGSEQYF
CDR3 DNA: TGTGCCAGCAGCCCAAAAGGAGGGGGGAGCGAGCAGTACTTC

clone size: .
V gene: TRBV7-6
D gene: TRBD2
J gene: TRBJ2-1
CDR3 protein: CASSWVGTSGIGEQFF
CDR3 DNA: TGTGCCAGCAGCTGGGTCGGGACTAGCGGGATCGGTGAGCAGTTCTTC

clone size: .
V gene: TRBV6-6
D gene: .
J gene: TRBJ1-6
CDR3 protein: CASSYSEGTNSPLHF
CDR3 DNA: TGTGCCAGCAGTTACTCGGAGGGGACGAATTCACCCCTCCACTTT

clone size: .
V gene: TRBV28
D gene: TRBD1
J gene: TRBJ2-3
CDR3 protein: CASSKPGTGGGNTQYF
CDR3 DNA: TGTGCCAGCAGTAAACCCGGGACAGGGGGCGGGAATACGCAGTATTTT

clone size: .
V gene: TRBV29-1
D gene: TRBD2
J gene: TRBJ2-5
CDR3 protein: CSVGLAAEETQYF
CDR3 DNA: TGCAGCGTTGGACTAGCGGCAGAGGAGACCCAGTACTTC

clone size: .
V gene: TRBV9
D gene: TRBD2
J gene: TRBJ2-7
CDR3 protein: CASSVDKREAYEQYF
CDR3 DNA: TGTGCCAGCAGCGTAGATAAGCGGGAAGCCTACGAGCAGTACTTC

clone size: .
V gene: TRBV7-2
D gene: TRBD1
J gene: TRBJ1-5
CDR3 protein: CASSRWTGLANQPQHF
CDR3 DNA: TGTGCCAGCAGCAGATGGACAGGGCTGGCCAATCAGCCCCAGCATTTT

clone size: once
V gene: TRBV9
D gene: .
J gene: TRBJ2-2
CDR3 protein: CASSVKPAGSNTGELFF
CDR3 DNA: TGTGCCAGCAGCGTAAAGCCGGCGGGATCAAACACCGGGGAGCTGTTTTTT

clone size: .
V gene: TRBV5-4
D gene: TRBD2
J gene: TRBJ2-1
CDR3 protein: CASSLTSGSTHEQFF
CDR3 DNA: TGTGCCAGCAGCCTAACTAGCGGGAGTACCCATGAGCAGTTCTTC

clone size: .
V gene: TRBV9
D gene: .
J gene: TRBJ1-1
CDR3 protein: CASSETTDPNTEAFF
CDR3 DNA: TGTGCCAGCAGCGAAACGACAGATCCGAACACTGAAGCTTTCTTT

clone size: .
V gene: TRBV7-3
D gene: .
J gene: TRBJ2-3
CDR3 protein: CASSLEFTDTQYF
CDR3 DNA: TGTGCCAGCAGCTTGGAGTTCACAGATACGCAGTATTTT

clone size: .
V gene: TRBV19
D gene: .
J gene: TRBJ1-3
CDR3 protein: CASSIYSGTGNTIYF
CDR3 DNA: TGTGCCAGTAGTATCTATTCTGGGACTGGAAACACCATATATTTT

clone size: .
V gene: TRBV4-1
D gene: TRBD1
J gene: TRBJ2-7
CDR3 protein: CASSQVWTGASYEQYF
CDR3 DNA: TGCGCCAGCAGCCAAGTCTGGACAGGGGCTAGCTACGAGCAGTACTTC

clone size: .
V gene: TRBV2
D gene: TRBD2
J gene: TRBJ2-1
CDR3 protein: CASSELAGGPFEQFF
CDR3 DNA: TGTGCCAGCAGTGAACTAGCGGGAGGGCCGTTTGAGCAGTTCTTC

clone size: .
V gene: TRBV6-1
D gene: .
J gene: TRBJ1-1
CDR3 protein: CASTRPEDTEAFF
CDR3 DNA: TGTGCCAGCACGCGGCCGGAGGACACTGAAGCTTTCTTT

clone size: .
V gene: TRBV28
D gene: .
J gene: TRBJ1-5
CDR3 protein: CASKRQGPFNQPQHF
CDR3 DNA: TGTGCCAGCAAGAGGCAGGGCCCCTTCAATCAGCCCCAGCATTTT

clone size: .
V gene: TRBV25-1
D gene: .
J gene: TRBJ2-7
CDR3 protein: CASSVDFEQYF
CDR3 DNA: TGTGCCAGCAGTGTCGACTTCGAGCAGTACTTC

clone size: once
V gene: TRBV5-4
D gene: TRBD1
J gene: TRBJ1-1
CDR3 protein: CASSPGGDGTEAFF
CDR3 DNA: TGTGCCAGCAGCCCAGGGGGGGACGGCACTGAAGCTTTCTTT

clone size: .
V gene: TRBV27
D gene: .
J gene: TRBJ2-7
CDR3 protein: CASSFDRYSYEQYF
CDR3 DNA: TGTGCCAGCAGTTTCGACAGGTACTCCTACGAGCAGTACTTC

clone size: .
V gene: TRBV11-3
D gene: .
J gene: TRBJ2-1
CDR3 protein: CAREGGRAAAKYNEQFF
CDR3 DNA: TGTGCGCGCGAAGGAGGCCGGGCGGCAGCGAAGTACAATGAGCAGTTCTTC

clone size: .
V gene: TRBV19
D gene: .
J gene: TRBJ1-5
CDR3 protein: CASSNRRNQPQHF
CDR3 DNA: TGTGCCAGTAGCAACAGGCGGAATCAGCCCCAGCATTTT

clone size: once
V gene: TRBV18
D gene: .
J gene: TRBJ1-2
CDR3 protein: CASSPVAGVGYTF
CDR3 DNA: TGTGCCAGCTCACCAGTGGCAGGGGTTGGCTACACCTTC

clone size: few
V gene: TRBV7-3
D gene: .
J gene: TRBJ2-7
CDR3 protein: CASSLIPYEQYF
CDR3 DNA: TGTGCCAGCAGCTTAATTCCCTACGAGCAGTACTTC

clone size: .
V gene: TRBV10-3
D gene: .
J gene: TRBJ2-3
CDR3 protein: CAISESTDTQYF
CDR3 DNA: TGTGCCATCAGTGAGTCCACAGATACGCAGTATTTT

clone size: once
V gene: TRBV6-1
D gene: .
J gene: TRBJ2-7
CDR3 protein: CASSERIGRGPLEQYF
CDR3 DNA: TGTGCCAGCAGTGAGCGTATAGGCAGGGGTCCTCTCGAGCAGTACTTC

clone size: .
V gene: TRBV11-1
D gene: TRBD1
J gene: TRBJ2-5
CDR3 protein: CASSRRTGGSEETQYF
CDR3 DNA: TGTGCCAGCAGCAGACGGACAGGGGGCAGTGAGGAGACCCAGTACTTC

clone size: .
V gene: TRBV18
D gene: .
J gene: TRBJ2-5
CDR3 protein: CASSPSTGTSEETQYF
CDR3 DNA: TGTGCCAGCTCACCGAGCACCGGGACCTCGGAAGAGACCCAGTACTTC

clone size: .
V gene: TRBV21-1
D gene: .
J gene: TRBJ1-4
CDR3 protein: CASSENLAQFNEKLFF
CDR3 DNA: TGTGCCAGCAGCGAAAACCTAGCACAGTTTAATGAAAAACTGTTTTTT

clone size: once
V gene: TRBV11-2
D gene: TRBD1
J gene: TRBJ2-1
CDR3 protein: CASSPQGAHGNEQFF
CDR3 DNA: TGTGCCAGCAGCCCGCAGGGGGCGCACGGGAATGAGCAGTTCTTC

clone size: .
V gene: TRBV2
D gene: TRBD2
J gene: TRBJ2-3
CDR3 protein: CASRSSGRDTQYF
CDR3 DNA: TGTGCCAGCAGGAGTAGCGGGAGAGATACGCAGTATTTT

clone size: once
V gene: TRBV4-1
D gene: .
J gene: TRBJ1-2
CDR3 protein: CASSQVTGLSSKDGYTF
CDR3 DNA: TGCGCCAGCAGCCAAGTTACAGGGTTGAGTAGTAAGGATGGCTACACCTTC

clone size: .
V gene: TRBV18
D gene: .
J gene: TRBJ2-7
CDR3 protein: CASSPFAGTPSYEQYF
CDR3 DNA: TGTGCCAGCTCACCTTTTGCCGGGACACCCTCCTACGAGCAGTACTTC

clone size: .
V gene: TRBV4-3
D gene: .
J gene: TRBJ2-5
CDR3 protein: CASSRSEDTQETQYF
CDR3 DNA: TGCGCCAGCAGCCGATCGGAGGACACCCAAGAGACCCAGTACTTC

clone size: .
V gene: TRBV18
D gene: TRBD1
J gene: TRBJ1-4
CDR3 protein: CASSVTGDSNEKLFF
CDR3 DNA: TGTGCCAGCTCAGTCACAGGGGATAGTAATGAAAAACTGTTTTTT

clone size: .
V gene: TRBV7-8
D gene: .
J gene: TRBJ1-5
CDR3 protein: CASSSRLWGNQPQHF
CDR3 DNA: TGTGCCAGCAGCTCGCGGTTGTGGGGCAATCAGCCCCAGCATTTT

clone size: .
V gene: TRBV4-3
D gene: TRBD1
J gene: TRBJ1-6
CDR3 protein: CASSARQGANSPLHF
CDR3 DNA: TGCGCCAGCAGCGCACGACAGGGGGCTAATTCACCCCTCCACTTT

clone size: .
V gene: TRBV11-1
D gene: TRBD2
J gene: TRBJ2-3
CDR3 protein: CASSLQRLAGVSDTQYF
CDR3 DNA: TGTGCCAGCAGCTTGCAGAGGCTAGCGGGAGTTTCAGATACGCAGTATTTT

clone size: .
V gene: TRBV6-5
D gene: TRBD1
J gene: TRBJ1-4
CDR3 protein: CASRQGDRWEKLFF
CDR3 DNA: TGTGCCAGCAGACAGGGGGACCGTTGGGAAAAACTGTTTTTT

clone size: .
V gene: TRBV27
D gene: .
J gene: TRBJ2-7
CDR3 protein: CASSLSAGQNYEQYF
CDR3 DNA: TGTGCCAGCAGTTTATCGGCGGGACAGAACTACGAGCAGTACTTC

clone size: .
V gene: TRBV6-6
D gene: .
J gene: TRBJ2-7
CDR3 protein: CASSSPNYEQYF
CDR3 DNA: TGTGCCAGCAGTTCTCCAAATTACGAGCAGTACTTC

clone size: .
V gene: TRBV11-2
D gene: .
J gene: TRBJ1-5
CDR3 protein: CASSLTADQPQHF
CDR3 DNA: TGTGCCAGCAGCTTAACGGCAGATCAGCCCCAGCATTTT

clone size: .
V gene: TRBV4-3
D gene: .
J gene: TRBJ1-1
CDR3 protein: CASSQDALNTEAFF
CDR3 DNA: TGCGCCAGCAGCCAAGATGCCCTTAACACTGAAGCTTTCTTT

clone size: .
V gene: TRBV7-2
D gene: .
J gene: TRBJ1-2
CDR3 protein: CASSSGPWAVDYGYTF
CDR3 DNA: TGTGCCAGCAGCTCAGGCCCGTGGGCGGTGGACTATGGCTACACCTTC

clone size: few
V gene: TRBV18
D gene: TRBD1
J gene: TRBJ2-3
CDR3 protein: CASSPTTGGGGTDTQYF
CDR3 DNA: TGTGCCAGCTCACCCACGACAGGGGGCGGTGGCACAGATACGCAGTATTTT

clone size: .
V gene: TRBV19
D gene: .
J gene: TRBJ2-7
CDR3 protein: CASSVGLLTYEQYF
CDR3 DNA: TGTGCCAGTAGTGTCGGACTATTAACCTACGAGCAGTACTTC

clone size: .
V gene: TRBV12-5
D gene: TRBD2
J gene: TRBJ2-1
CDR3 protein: CASGLVWDGGLAGDHEQFF
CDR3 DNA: TGTGCTAGTGGTTTGGTTTGGGACGGCGGACTAGCGGGAGATCATGAGCAGTTCTTC